The T cell receptor beta chain described here comes from a study of T cell repertoires in cytomegalovirus infection. TCRdb independently ran MiXCR on the reads; one entry per CDR3 protein. This sample has about 460,000 distinct CDR3 sequences, with 10% to 12% found just once. This clonotype was detected many times. V dropped 0 bases and J dropped 6 bases, with 15 bases sitting between them. Germline V gene sequence: CDR1 MNHEY, CDR2 SVGAGI. This CDR3 contains 15 residues. This receptor was taken from a human donor in good health (CMV status not recorded). Some clones in this sample may be carry-over from other donors' samples. The V and J genes are TRBV6-5 and TRBJ2-7, with D possibly matching TRBD1 (7 bases). Material: PBMCs. The CDR3 loop reads CASSYSAQGGREQYF. The CDR3 region has the DNA TGTGCCAGCAGTTACTCCGCCCAGGGGGGCCGCGAGCAGTACTTC.